The 28 T cell receptor beta chains in this list originate from one sample, sequenced in a study of cytomegalovirus exposure and HLA in healthy donors. With 60 Vbeta and 13 Jbeta primers, the PCR was carried out. The protocol was immunoSEQ multiplex PCR, while the TCRdb copy is restricted to in-frame clones and leaves out a portion. The sample spans 53,000 or so clones; the ten largest clones claim 9.5% to 15%. What was sequenced was PBMCs. These receptor sequences come from a man younger than 35 in good health and CMV-seropositive.

The V call is TRBV11-3, the J call TRBJ2-6; tentative D call: TRBD1 (7 bases). Germline V CDR1 and CDR2: SGHNT, YENEEA. The V and J ends lost 6 bases and 3 bases respectively, with 12 bases between them. The CDR3 loop spans 15 amino acids. CDR3 sequence reads: CASSGGGSGANVLTF. CDR3 coding DNA: TGTGCCAGCAGTGGAGGGGGCAGTGGGGCCAACGTCCTGACTTTC.

The CDR3 DNA sequence: TGTGCCAGTAGTATTCAGGACAGGGGTCACAATGAGCAGTTCTTC. This translates into CASSIQDRGHNEQFF. The V call is TRBV19, the J call TRBJ2-1; 9 nucleotides match TRBD1. The CDR3 contains 15 residues. Trimming removed 3 bases from V and 5 bases from J; junction bases left unmatched: 5. Germline-derived CDR1 and CDR2 are LNHDA and SQIVND (reference sequence).

This rearrangement joins TRBV4-1 to TRBJ1-4; no clear D gene. Germline V gene sequence: CDR1 MGHRA, CDR2 YSYEKL. The CDR3 totals 14 residues. V was shortened by 2 bases and J by 4 bases, with 8 bases between the two germline ends. This CDR3 is CASSQLGSNEKLFF. CDR3 nucleotides: TGCGCCAGCAGCCAACTGGGGAGTAATGAAAAACTGTTTTTT.

This chain joins TRBV29-1 and TRBJ1-2; 8 nucleotides match TRBD1. The CDR3 extends over 15 amino acids. CDR1 is SQVTM, CDR2 ANQGSEA, per germline. J was trimmed by 3 bases and V by 2 bases; bases with no gene match: 8. This CDR3 reads CSVESAGGVHYGYTF. CDR3 nucleotides: TGCAGCGTTGAATCGGCAGGGGGCGTTCACTATGGCTACACCTTC.

J is TRBJ1-2 and V is TRBV5-6; D unresolved. In germline, CDR1 is SGHDT, CDR2 YYEEEE. This CDR3 contains 17 residues. V gave up 2 bases and J gave up 1 base, with 18 bases separating them. CDR3 in amino acids: CASSFEGRAWGNYGYTF. Written as DNA, the CDR3 is TGTGCCAGCAGCTTTGAGGGTAGGGCTTGGGGTAACTATGGCTACACCTTC. The full variable domain, in which reference TRBV5-6 and TRBJ1-2 provide the parts outside the CDR3, is DAGVTQSPTHLIKTRGQQVTLRCSPKSGHDTVSWYQQALGQGPQFIFQYYEEEERQRGNFPDRFSGHQFPNYSSELNVNALLLGDSALYLCASSFEGRAWGNYGYTFGSGTRLTVV.

The CDR3 loop reads CASSREQGAHSYNEQFF. The CDR3 bases are TGTGCCAGCTCACGGGAACAGGGAGCCCATTCCTACAATGAGCAGTTCTTC. V gene TRBV18 combines with J gene TRBJ2-1, with TRBD1 as a possible D gene (6 bases). Trimming shortened V by 4 bases and J by 1 base, and 17 bases separated the two germline ends. The CDR3 runs 17 residues. Germline V gene sequence: CDR1 KGHSH, CDR2 LQKENI.

The chain links TRBV7-3 to TRBJ2-2; D is undetermined. This CDR3 has 15 amino acids. Germline V gene data show CDR1 as SGHTA and CDR2 as FQGTGA. V lost 1 base, J lost 1 base, and 7 bases lay in between. The CDR3 coding sequence is TGTGCCAGCAGCTTAAACATGGTGAACACCGGGGAGCTGTTTTTT. This gives the protein CASSLNMVNTGELFF.

The rearrangement links TRBV11-3 to TRBJ2-6; maybe TRBD2 (5 bases). The germline V gene encodes CDR1 SGHNT and CDR2 YENEEA. Between the trimmed V and J ends, which lost 5 bases and 2 bases, there was a span of 10 bases. The CDR3 totals 15 residues. The CDR3 sequence: CASSPMGAGANVLTF. CDR3 nucleotides: TGTGCCAGCAGCCCAATGGGAGCTGGGGCCAACGTCCTGACTTTC.

V is TRBV5-8 and J is TRBJ2-7; TRBD2 aligns across 8 bases. The V gene's germline CDR1 is SGHTS and CDR2 YDEGEE. With V trimmed by 2 bases and J by 5 bases, 9 bases remained unmatched. The CDR3 consists of 15 residues. CDR3 sequence: CASSLLAARYHEQYF. The CDR3 DNA reads as TGTGCCAGCAGCTTACTAGCGGCTCGATACCACGAGCAGTACTTC.

V gene TRBV7-2 combines with J gene TRBJ2-7; 9 bases are shared with TRBD2. The CDR3 has 17 amino acids. Per the germline V gene, CDR1 is SGHTA and CDR2 is FQGNSA. V gave up 5 bases and J gave up 7 bases; unmatched junction bases: 18. The CDR3, as DNA: TGTGCCAGCAGCACTCGAACCCTGCCAGCGGGAGGCCGTGAGCAGTACTTC. Amino acid sequence: CASSTRTLPAGGREQYF.

This chain links TRBV25-1 with TRBJ2-1; TRBD2 matches 14 bases. Germline trimming cut 5 bases from V and 7 bases from J; bases unmatched to any gene: 7. Germline V gene lookup returns CDR1 MGHDK and CDR2 SYGVNS. This CDR3 spans 16 amino acids. The CDR3 region has the DNA TGTGCCAGCAGTTCCCGACTAGCGGGAGGGCCAAATGAGCAGTTCTTC. Encoded protein: CASSSRLAGGPNEQFF.

V gene TRBV11-2 combines with J gene TRBJ1-2; 8 bases fit TRBD1. The J segment lost 0 bases and the V segment lost 2 bases, leaving 11 bases of the junction unmatched. CDR1 SGHAT and CDR2 FQNNGV come from the germline V gene. The CDR3 runs 18 residues. The CDR3 nucleotides read TGTGCCAGCAGCTTATTGGGGGGACAGGCGATTTCTAACTATGGCTACACCTTC. Translating gives CASSLLGGQAISNYGYTF.

This sequence joins TRBV9 and TRBJ2-1; TRBD2 matches at 10 bases. Germline CDR1 reads SGDLS; CDR2 reads YYNGEE. The CDR3 sequence is 15 residues long. J gave up 8 bases and V 3 bases, and 8 bases lay outside the gene matches. This chain's CDR3 is CASSGASGSPYEQFF. CDR3 nucleotides: TGTGCCAGCAGCGGTGCTAGCGGGAGTCCCTATGAGCAGTTCTTC.

V is TRBV29-1 and J is TRBJ1-1; perhaps TRBD1 as D (5 bases). This CDR3 is built from 13 residues. Germline CDR1 is SQVTM and CDR2 is ANQGSEA. The germline V and J ends were trimmed by 4 bases and 6 bases, with 15 bases remaining between them. CDR3 region: CSVAPSAGAEAFF. The CDR3 nucleotides are TGCAGCGTTGCTCCTTCGGCGGGGGCTGAAGCTTTCTTT.

The chain is built from TRBV27 and TRBJ2-1; D ambiguous. From germline, CDR1 is MNHEY and CDR2 SMNVEV (reference sequence). The CDR3 runs 15 residues. Trimming cost V 3 bases and J 6 bases, with 15 bases left between them. DNA of the CDR3: TGTGCCAGCAGTTTGGATGGCGAATCGGGCAATGAGCAGTTCTTC. Its translation is CASSLDGESGNEQFF.

This rearrangement joins TRBV28 to TRBJ1-2; TRBD1 might be the D (6 bases). The germline gives CDR1 MDHEN, CDR2 SYDVKM. The CDR3 is 13 amino acids. V lost 3 bases and J lost 7, with 12 bases in between. The CDR3 nucleotides read TGTGCCAGCAGTTTTACCGGACAGCCTGGCTACACCTTC. It yields the protein CASSFTGQPGYTF.

The chain uses TRBV25-1 and TRBJ2-3; 12 bases line up with TRBD2. The germline gives CDR1 MGHDK, CDR2 SYGVNS. The CDR3 covers 17 residues. Trimming removed 2 bases from V and 6 bases from J; junction bases left unmatched: 9. CDR3 nucleotides: TGTGCCAGCAGTGAACGGAAGACTAGCGGGAGAGCTGATACGCAGTATTTT. It is translated as CASSERKTSGRADTQYF.

The gene calls are TRBV11-3 and TRBJ1-1; 8 nucleotides align to TRBD1. Trimming cost V 0 bases and J 6 bases; bases outside gene matches: 9. Germline CDR1 is SGHNT and CDR2 is YENEEA. CDR3 length: 16 residues. In DNA form, the CDR3 reads TGTGCCAGCAGCTTAGACGGAGCCGGACAGGGCCCTGAAGCTTTCTTT. Translated: CASSLDGAGQGPEAFF.

The chain joins TRBV11-2 to TRBJ2-7; D might be TRBD2 (7 bases). CDR1 SGHAT and CDR2 FQNNGV come from the germline V gene. V shed 6 bases and J shed 2 bases, with 17 bases lying between them. This CDR3 region has 15 residues. CDR3 DNA: TGTGCCAGCAGTCTGAGGGGGGGTGTGACCTACGAGCAGTACTTC. Residues: CASSLRGGVTYEQYF.

This clone is deemed medium-sized by its frequency. The chain carries TRBV5-5 and TRBJ1-5, with D uncertain. The CDR3 length is 14 residues. V lost 0 bases to trimming and J lost 5 bases, with 9 bases between them. Germline-derived CDR1 and CDR2 are SGHKS and YYEKEE (reference sequence). The CDR3 loop reads CASSLVGDDQPQHF. Written as DNA, the CDR3 is TGTGCCAGCAGCTTGGTGGGCGACGATCAGCCCCAGCATTTT. Full variable domain (outside the CDR3, taken from reference TRBV5-5 and TRBJ1-5): DAGVTQSPTHLIKTRGQQVTLRCSPISGHKSVSWYQQVLGQGPQFIFQYYEKEERGRGNFPDRFSARQFPNYSSELNVNALLLGDSALYLCASSLVGDDQPQHFGDGTRLSIL.

The V call is TRBV28, the J call TRBJ2-3; no definite D call. The CDR3 totals 13 residues. Germline lookup yields CDR1 MDHEN and CDR2 SYDVKM. V lost 1 base and J 4 bases, leaving 6 bases between the germline ends. CDR3 amino acids: CASSLFVPDTQYF. The DNA of the CDR3 is TGTGCCAGCAGTTTATTCGTCCCAGATACGCAGTATTTT.

V and J are TRBV4-2 and TRBJ2-5, with 8 bases identical to TRBD1. The CDR3 covers 17 residues. Germline CDR1 and CDR2: LGHNA and YNFKEQ. J gave up 2 bases and V 0 bases, and 8 bases lay outside the gene matches. The CDR3 DNA follows: TGTGCCAGCAGCCAAGAATGGGCCGGGACAGGACAAGAGACCCAGTACTTC. Amino acids: CASSQEWAGTGQETQYF.

V usage is TRBV15 and J usage is TRBJ1-3; D not certain. The germline V gene encodes CDR1 LNHNV and CDR2 YYDKDF (reference sequence). Between the trimmed V and J ends, which lost 0 bases and 0 bases, there was a span of 6 bases. This CDR3 has 15 residues. The CDR3 here is CATSRDHSSGNTIYF. CDR3 coding DNA: TGTGCCACCAGCAGAGATCACAGCTCTGGAAACACCATATATTTT.

V usage is TRBV7-3 and J usage is TRBJ1-1; 7 nucleotides agree with TRBD1. CDR1 and CDR2 from the germline V gene are SGHTA and FQGTGA. The CDR3 length is 14 residues. Germline trimming cut 2 bases from V and 4 bases from J; bases unmatched to any gene: 4. The CDR3 is CASSLQGELTEAFF. CDR3 in DNA: TGTGCCAGCAGCTTACAGGGGGAGCTCACTGAAGCTTTCTTT.

The chain is built from TRBV6-8 and TRBJ2-7; 9 nucleotides align to TRBD1. The CDR3 totals 16 residues. Trimming cost V 3 bases and J 3 bases; bases outside gene matches: 9. Germline CDR1 and CDR2: MNHGY and SAAAGT. CDR3 protein: CASSYSGQGLIYEQYF. The CDR3 DNA reads TGTGCCAGCAGTTATTCAGGACAGGGGTTGATCTACGAGCAGTACTTC.

The chain couples TRBV28 to TRBJ1-2, with no clear D. Germline assignment: CDR1 MDHEN and CDR2 SYDVKM. The CDR3 sequence is 15 residues long. V gave up 1 base and J gave up 1 base, with 10 bases separating them. CDR3 region: CASSLYLRGNYGYTF. The CDR3 nucleotides read TGTGCCAGCAGTTTATACCTGAGAGGTAACTATGGCTACACCTTC.

The J gene is TRBJ1-5, the V gene TRBV19; the D gene is possibly TRBD1 (6 bases). The CDR3 sequence is 13 residues long. Trimming took 8 bases from V and 6 from J, leaving 14 bases between them. Germline CDR1 and CDR2: LNHDA and SQIVND (reference sequence). This chain's CDR3 is CASSTGFGQPQHF. DNA of the CDR3: TGTGCCAGTTCCACAGGGTTCGGTCAGCCCCAGCATTTT.

This sequence joins TRBV28 and TRBJ2-3, with 11 bases matching TRBD2. J was trimmed by 4 bases and V by 6 bases; bases with no gene match: 6. Germline V CDR1 and CDR2: MDHEN, SYDVKM. The CDR3 runs 15 residues. The CDR3: CASRTSGAGADTQYF. CDR3 sequence (DNA): TGTGCCAGCAGGACTAGCGGGGCGGGAGCAGATACGCAGTATTTT.